Presented here are 9 T cell receptor beta chains from one specimen sequenced in a study of T cells in Graves' hyperthyroidism and ophthalmopathy. Amplification of TCR beta CDR3 regions was performed using RNA transcripts as template. The HTBI set primed first-round TCR CDR3 RT-PCR. TCRdb reprocessed the multiplex PCR reads with MiXCR, giving one entry per CDR3 protein. This sample has approximately 620,000 distinct CDR3 sequences; approximately 15% occur once, and the top ten carry 4.5% to 6%. The sequenced sample was blood. Receptors originate from a woman aged 25 to 39 with Graves' hyperthyroidism that later progressed to Graves' ophthalmopathy.

This clonotype was found many times. J is TRBJ2-1 and V is TRBV9, with TRBD2 matching 12 bases. V was pared by 3 bases and J by 10 bases, with 11 bases of the junction left unmatched. This CDR3 has 16 amino acids. Per the germline V gene, CDR1 is SGDLS and CDR2 is YYNGEE. The CDR3 sequence is CASSGPTSGRGGEQFF. CDR3 in DNA: TGTGCCAGCAGCGGGCCGACTAGCGGGAGAGGGGGGGAGCAGTTCTTC.

This clonotype was counted ten times or more. The CDR3 is CASSSEGAGETQYF. As DNA, the CDR3 is TGTGCCAGCAGTTCGGAGGGGGCAGGGGAGACCCAGTACTTC. The J gene is TRBJ2-5, the V gene TRBV27; possible D gene TRBD1, 7 bases. CDR1 is MNHEY, CDR2 SMNVEV, per germline (reference sequence). This CDR3 is 14 amino acids long. V lost 4 bases and J lost 5, with 14 bases in between.

V gene TRBV28 combines with J gene TRBJ1-1, with 8 nucleotides matching TRBD1. The CDR3 length is 15 residues. From germline, CDR1 is MDHEN and CDR2 SYDVKM. V was pared by 4 bases and J by 4 bases, with 8 bases of the junction left unmatched. CDR3 loop: CASSSTWTGITEAFF. The DNA for the CDR3 is TGTGCCAGCAGTTCTACCTGGACAGGGATCACTGAAGCTTTCTTT.

For this clonotype: No conserved phenylalanine or tryptophan ends this CDR3, so it is likely a read error. DNA of the CDR3: TGCGCCAGCAGCCGGACGGGGCAATCGAACACTGAAGCTTTCCTT. This gives the protein CASSRTGQSNTEAFL. This chain joins TRBV5-1 and TRBJ1-1, with D possibly matching TRBD1 (5 bases). The CDR3 is 15 residues long. Germline V gene sequence: CDR1 SGHRS, CDR2 YFSETQ. V dropped 4 bases and J dropped 1 base, with 14 bases sitting between them.

This clonotype occurred many times. V and J are TRBV11-3 and TRBJ2-7, with D possibly being TRBD1 or TRBD2 (6 bases each). CDR1 is SGHNT, CDR2 YENEEA, per germline. The V gene lost 7 bases and the J gene lost 5 bases, with 21 bases spanning the gap. This CDR3 has 15 residues. The CDR3 DNA reads TGTGCCAGCATCCGGAGGGCCGCAGGGGACCACGAGCAGTACTTC. It yields the protein CASIRRAAGDHEQYF.

The chain uses TRBV7-8 and TRBJ1-3; TRBD1 agrees at 7 bases. This CDR3 comprises 15 residues. The germline V gene has CDR1 SGHVS and CDR2 FQNEAQ. The V segment lost 5 bases and the J segment 2 bases; nucleotides outside the gene matches: 6. The chain's CDR3 is CASSRGQEPGNTIYF. The CDR3 region has the DNA TGTGCCAGCAGCCGAGGACAGGAACCTGGAAACACCATATATTTT.

This clonotype was recorded at least ten times. The chain carries TRBV6-1 and TRBJ2-1; 7 nucleotides agree with TRBD2. Germline CDR1 MNHNS, CDR2 SASEGT. Losses at the gene ends were 1 base for V and 4 bases for J; bases not matched to a gene: 4. This CDR3 contains 15 residues. This chain's CDR3 is CASSEVRGFYNEQFF. For the CDR3, the DNA is TGTGCCAGCAGTGAAGTGCGGGGGTTTTACAATGAGCAGTTCTTC.

The CDR3 bases are TGTGCCAGCAGCGCTGGGTCCTACAACCTTTTCTACGAGCAGTACTTC. Its protein is CASSAGSYNLFYEQYF. The chain recombines TRBV9 with TRBJ2-7; D gene ambiguous. Trimming removed 3 bases at V and 3 bases at J, with 19 bases between. Looked up from germline, CDR1 is SGDLS and CDR2 is YYNGEE. CDR3 length: 16 residues.

This clonotype was counted at least ten times. This rearrangement joins TRBV7-2 to TRBJ2-2; 11 bases agree with TRBD1. The CDR3 spans 19 residues. Germline V CDR1 and CDR2: SGHTA, FQGNSA. V was clipped by 2 bases and J by 5 bases; unmatched bases: 13. The CDR3 DNA follows: TGTGCCAGCAGCTTAAAAGAGGCGGACAGGGGGCGGTGGACCGGGGAGCTGTTTTTT. It yields the protein CASSLKEADRGRWTGELFF.